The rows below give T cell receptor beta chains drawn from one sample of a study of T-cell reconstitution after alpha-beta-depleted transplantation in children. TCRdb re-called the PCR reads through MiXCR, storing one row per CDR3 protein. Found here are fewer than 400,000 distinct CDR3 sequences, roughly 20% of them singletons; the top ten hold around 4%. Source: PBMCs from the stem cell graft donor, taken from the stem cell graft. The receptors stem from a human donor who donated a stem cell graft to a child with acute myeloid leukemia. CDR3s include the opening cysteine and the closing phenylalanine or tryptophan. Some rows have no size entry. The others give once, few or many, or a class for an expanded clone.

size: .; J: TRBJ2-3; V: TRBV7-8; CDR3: CASSLGPRTTDTQYF
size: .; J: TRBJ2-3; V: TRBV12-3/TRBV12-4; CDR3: CASSFGAGVSTDTQYF
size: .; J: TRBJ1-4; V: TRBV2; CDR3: CASSPTRQGNEKLFF
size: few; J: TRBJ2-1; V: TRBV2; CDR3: CASSEIGYEQFF
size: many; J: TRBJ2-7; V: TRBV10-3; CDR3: CATGRLAGGPNEQYF
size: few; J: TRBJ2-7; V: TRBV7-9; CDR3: CASSLRWLGYEQYF
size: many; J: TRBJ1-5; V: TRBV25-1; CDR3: CASSEGRDNQPQHF
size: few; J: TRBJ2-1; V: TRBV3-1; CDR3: CASRRGNNEQFF
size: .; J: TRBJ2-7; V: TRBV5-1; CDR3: CASSLKEIAGGWYEQYF
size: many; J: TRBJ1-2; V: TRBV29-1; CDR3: CSVESGGGYGYTF